The clone carrying this T cell receptor (beta chain) was detected once. The data were taken from a study of TIL therapy for anti-PD-1-resistant metastatic lung cancer. The time point here: pre-treatment sample, taken before nivolumab and TIL therapy. Sequencing used immunoSEQ v3. Profiling relied on immunoSEQ multiplex PCR, and the TCRdb table lists in-frame clones only, not all of them. The table shows approximately 20,000 clones, with about four fifths occurring only once. V was trimmed by 0 bases and J by 5 bases, leaving 11 bases between them. Germline values: CDR1 SGDLS, CDR2 YYNGEE. This CDR3 comprises 15 residues.

The clonotype was recovered from a person between 25 and 80 years old with non-small cell lung cancer. This specimen was blood, taken at baseline. V gene TRBV9 combines with J gene TRBJ2-2; TRBD1 might be the D (7 bases). The CDR3 protein is CASSVVSGGTGELFF. The DNA of the CDR3 is TGTGCCAGCAGCGTAGTGTCAGGGGGGACCGGGGAGCTGTTTTTT.